This paragraph covers one T cell receptor beta chain sequence. Its specificity is unknown. The CDR3 has 14 residues. Germline CDR1 SNHLY, CDR2 FYNNEI. The V gene lost 9 bases and the J gene lost 3 bases, with 12 bases spanning the gap. The data were obtained in a study of Ad26.COV2.S vaccination and SARS-CoV-2 variants. This sample's treatment: about 20 received Ad26.COV2.S at low or high dose, single or two shots; about 5 received placebo; per-sample allocation not given. Vaccine and placebo recipients were sampled on day 63 after the first injection. Donation was by an adult aged 18-55 years who was in Boston. The vaccine antigen was prefusion-stabilized Wuhan SARS-CoV-2 spike. The table came from immunoSEQ multiplex PCR; TCRdb's copy has only in-frame clones and leaves some out. The sample shows roughly 380,000 clones, around nine tenths of them seen only once. General study findings and limits: Reportedly, spike-specific CD8+ and CD4+ T cell responses achieved substantial breadth once vaccination had taken place. TCR breadth and depth estimates may have understated total T cell responses.

This TCR was sampled from a person aged 18 to 65 who received the Ad26.COV2.S COVID-19 vaccine or a placebo. The chain links TRBV2 to TRBJ1-6; D may be TRBD1 (5 bases). The material was peripheral blood, obtained in a trial of Ad26.COV2.S vaccine versus placebo. The CDR3 DNA is TGTGCCAGGAGACAGAATCACTATAATTCACCCCTCCACTTT. As protein: CARRQNHYNSPLHF.